A selection of T cell receptor beta chains follows, all from one sample in a study of beta chain features in type 1 diabetes. Profiled with immunoSEQ multiplex PCR; TCRdb holds only in-frame clones, not every one. The sample consists of about 150,000 clones, around 9% of them appearing once. The specimen sequenced was central memory CD4+ T cells from blood. The receptor set was obtained from a woman aged 30 to 39 with type 1 diabetes. Both conserved end residues are part of each CDR3. The D gene is left open where the match is weak. Some rows mark clone size as missing; the rest say once, few, many or name a class of expanded clone.

v_gene	d_gene	j_gene	abundance	CDR3aa	CDR3nt
TRBV28	TRBD1	TRBJ1-5	many	CASRYQGAWRNQPQHF	TGTGCCAGCAGGTACCAGGGGGCCTGGAGAAATCAGCCCCAGCATTTT
TRBV2	TRBD1	TRBJ1-5	few	CAGSRDRGDQPQHF	TGTGCCGGATCCCGGGACAGGGGGGATCAGCCCCAGCATTTT
TRBV4-2	.	TRBJ1-5	few	CASSQEAPGKDQPQHF	TGTGCCAGCAGCCAAGAGGCTCCAGGGAAGGATCAGCCCCAGCATTTT
TRBV9	TRBD1	TRBJ1-2	few	CASSVSTGDYGYTF	TGTGCCAGCAGCGTATCGACAGGGGATTATGGCTACACCTTC
TRBV13	TRBD2	TRBJ2-3	many	CASSLSSGNTANTQYF	TGTGCCAGCAGCTTATCTAGCGGGAACACGGCAAATACGCAGTATTTT
TRBV30	.	TRBJ2-5	.	CAWSLDPTPAAETQYF	TGTGCCTGGAGTCTAGATCCTACCCCAGCTGCAGAGACCCAGTACTTC
TRBV2	TRBD1	TRBJ2-7	.	CASSGQGAIYEQYF	TGTGCCAGCAGTGGACAGGGGGCGATCTACGAGCAGTACTTC
TRBV28	.	TRBJ2-5	few	CASSLSGREETQYF	TGTGCCAGCAGTTTGTCGGGCAGGGAAGAGACCCAGTACTTC
TRBV2	.	TRBJ2-5	few	CASRASQGRITQYF	TGTGCCAGCAGGGCGTCACAGGGGAGGATCACCCAGTACTTC
TRBV6-5	TRBD1	TRBJ2-7	few	CASSSSGTGGVEQYF	TGTGCCAGCAGTTCCTCAGGGACAGGGGGCGTCGAGCAGTACTTC
TRBV4-1	TRBD2	TRBJ2-3	few	CASSQGRSLAPSTDTQYF	TGCGCCAGCAGCCAAGGTAGATCACTAGCGCCTAGCACAGATACGCAGTATTTT
TRBV11-3	TRBD1	TRBJ2-1	few	CASHSGQGSEQFF	TGTGCCAGCCACTCCGGACAGGGCAGTGAGCAGTTCTTC
TRBV7-3	TRBD2	TRBJ2-2	few	CASSLGGTGELFF	TGTGCCAGCAGTTTGGGGGGGACCGGGGAGCTGTTTTTT
TRBV4-1	TRBD1	TRBJ1-2	few	CASSQNPATGSGYTF	TGCGCCAGCAGCCAAAATCCCGCGACAGGGTCTGGCTACACCTTC
TRBV6-6	TRBD2	TRBJ2-1	few	CASYKAGYNEQFF	TGTGCCAGCTATAAAGCGGGGTACAATGAGCAGTTCTTC
TRBV28	TRBD2	TRBJ2-5	.	CASSFPAGGETQYF	TGTGCCAGCAGTTTTCCAGCGGGAGGTGAGACCCAGTACTTC
TRBV7-9	.	TRBJ1-5	.	CASSLGQANQPQHF	TGTGCCAGCAGCTTAGGGCAGGCCAATCAGCCCCAGCATTTT
TRBV6-6	TRBD1	TRBJ1-1	.	CASSGDRGQAFF	TGTGCCAGCAGTGGGGACAGGGGGCAAGCTTTCTTT
TRBV7-2	.	TRBJ2-3	many	CASSLYGGGVDTQYF	TGTGCCAGCAGCTTATACGGCGGAGGGGTAGATACGCAGTATTTT
TRBV29-1	TRBD2	TRBJ2-2	.	CSVEGLAGVMDTGELFF	TGCAGCGTTGAGGGTCTAGCGGGAGTTATGGACACCGGGGAGCTGTTTTTT
TRBV7-2	.	TRBJ2-7	few	CASSLAPNYYEQYF	TGTGCCAGCAGCTTAGCGCCTAACTACTACGAGCAGTACTTC
TRBV5-4	.	TRBJ2-1	few	CASSQDGFERGDEQFF	TGTGCCAGCAGCCAAGATGGTTTTGAGCGAGGCGATGAGCAGTTCTTC
TRBV7-2	.	TRBJ2-7	few	CASSLVGTGTYEQYF	TGTGCCAGCAGCTTAGTTGGGACTGGAACCTACGAGCAGTACTTC
TRBV28	.	TRBJ2-7	.	CASIGEEGIYEQYF	TGTGCCAGCATCGGGGAGGAGGGGATCTACGAGCAGTACTTC
TRBV28	.	TRBJ1-2	few	CASSVPNAGRYGYTF	TGTGCCAGCAGTGTACCCAACGCGGGACGTTATGGCTACACCTTC
TRBV18	TRBD1	TRBJ1-4	.	CASSPPGQGGEKLFF	TGTGCCAGCTCACCCCCGGGACAGGGAGGTGAAAAACTGTTTTTT
TRBV2	TRBD2	TRBJ2-1	.	CASSALTSGPEFF	TGTGCCAGCAGTGCACTGACTAGCGGGCCTGAGTTCTTC
TRBV4-1	TRBD2	TRBJ2-1	.	CASSQGWKAGGLRNEQFF	TGCGCCAGCAGCCAAGGGTGGAAGGCGGGAGGGCTACGGAATGAGCAGTTCTTC
TRBV2	TRBD2	TRBJ2-1	.	CASSSTSGISNEQFF	TGTGCCAGCAGTTCGACTAGCGGGATCTCAAATGAGCAGTTCTTC
TRBV10-3	.	TRBJ2-1	few	CAISDPGYNEQFF	TGTGCCATCAGTGATCCGGGGTACAATGAGCAGTTCTTC
TRBV27	.	TRBJ1-1	few	CASSFSPWGGRNTEAFF	TGTGCCAGCAGTTTTTCCCCATGGGGGGGTAGGAACACTGAAGCTTTCTTT
TRBV30	TRBD1	TRBJ2-3	few	CAWGTGISTDTQYF	TGTGCCTGGGGGACAGGGATTAGCACAGATACGCAGTATTTT
TRBV18	.	TRBJ2-5	.	CASSPPGRETQYF	TGTGCCAGCTCACCACCGGGGAGGGAGACCCAGTACTTC
TRBV4-1	TRBD1	TRBJ1-2	.	CASSQPLPGQGSRYGYTF	TGCGCCAGCAGCCAGCCATTACCGGGACAGGGTTCGAGGTATGGCTACACCTTC
TRBV11-2	.	TRBJ1-4	few	CASSPRQANEKLFF	TGTGCCAGCAGCCCTCGACAGGCCAATGAAAAACTGTTTTTT
TRBV7-9	.	TRBJ1-3	few	CASSLRQGGENTIYF	TGTGCCAGCAGCTTACGGCAGGGAGGTGAAAACACCATATATTTT
TRBV10-3	.	TRBJ1-1	.	CAISVGGEGEAFF	TGTGCCATCAGTGTTGGAGGAGAGGGTGAAGCTTTCTTT
TRBV30	.	TRBJ1-5	.	CAWSVRGYNQPQHF	TGTGCCTGGAGTGTACGGGGATACAATCAGCCCCAGCATTTT
TRBV29-1	TRBD1	TRBJ2-7	.	CSVEGRGQGNEQYF	TGCAGCGTTGAGGGACGAGGACAGGGGAACGAGCAGTACTTC
TRBV4-1	TRBD1	TRBJ2-7	few	CASSHGQGHEQYF	TGCGCCAGCAGCCACGGACAGGGCCACGAGCAGTACTTC
TRBV14	.	TRBJ1-2	few	CASSQSSEYGYTF	TGTGCCAGCAGCCAAAGCTCCGAATATGGCTACACCTTC
TRBV28	TRBD1	TRBJ1-1	.	CASRPPPGQGNTEAFF	TGTGCCAGCAGACCTCCTCCGGGACAGGGGAACACTGAAGCTTTCTTT
TRBV4-2	TRBD2	TRBJ2-1	few	CASSLAGFYNEQFF	TGTGCCAGCAGCTTAGCGGGATTCTACAATGAGCAGTTCTTC
TRBV4-1	.	TRBJ2-3	few	CASSQVGARTDTQYF	TGCGCCAGCAGCCAAGTGGGCGCCCGCACAGATACGCAGTATTTT
TRBV5-1	.	TRBJ2-3	.	CASSPDFRDRTDTQYF	TGCGCCAGCAGTCCAGACTTCAGGGATCGGACAGATACGCAGTATTTT
TRBV5-4	TRBD2	TRBJ2-1	few	CASSRIAGVVGNEQFF	TGTGCCAGCAGCCGGATAGCGGGAGTGGTAGGGAATGAGCAGTTCTTC
TRBV7-9	.	TRBJ1-2	few	CASSFDSPNYGYTF	TGTGCCAGCAGCTTTGACAGCCCTAACTATGGCTACACCTTC
TRBV7-9	.	TRBJ2-7	few	CASRGTGSHYEQYF	TGTGCCAGTCGGGGGACCGGGTCTCACTACGAGCAGTACTTC
TRBV29-1	TRBD1	TRBJ1-2	few	CSVAGQGANTF	TGCAGCGTAGCCGGACAGGGGGCAAACACCTTC
TRBV29-1	TRBD1	TRBJ2-6	.	CSVVSQGVSGANVLTF	TGCAGCGTTGTATCTCAGGGGGTCTCTGGGGCCAACGTCCTGACTTTC
TRBV5-1	.	TRBJ1-1	few	CASSLTGGNTEAFF	TGCGCCAGCAGTTTGACCGGGGGAAACACTGAAGCTTTCTTT